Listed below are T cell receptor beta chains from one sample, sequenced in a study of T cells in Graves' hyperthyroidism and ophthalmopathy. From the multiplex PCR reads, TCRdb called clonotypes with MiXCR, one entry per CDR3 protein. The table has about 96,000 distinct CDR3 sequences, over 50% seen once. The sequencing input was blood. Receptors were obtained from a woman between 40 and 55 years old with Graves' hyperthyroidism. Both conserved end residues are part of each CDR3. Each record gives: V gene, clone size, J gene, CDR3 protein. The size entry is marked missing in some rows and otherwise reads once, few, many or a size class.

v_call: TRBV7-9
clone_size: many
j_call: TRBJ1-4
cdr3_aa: CASSQTGRHEKLFF

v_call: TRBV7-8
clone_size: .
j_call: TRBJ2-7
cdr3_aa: CASSLVGLAESYEQYF

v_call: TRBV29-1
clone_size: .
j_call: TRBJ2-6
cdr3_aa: CSARGQGANVLTF

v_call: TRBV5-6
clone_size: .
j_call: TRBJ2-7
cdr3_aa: CASSHTSGAAYEQYF

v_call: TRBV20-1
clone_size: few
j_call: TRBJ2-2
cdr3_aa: CSASGLANTGELFF

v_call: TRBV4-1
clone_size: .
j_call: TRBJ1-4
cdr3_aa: CASSQGAGGEKLFF

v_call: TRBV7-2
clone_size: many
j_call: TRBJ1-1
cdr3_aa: CASSLLAGNTEAFF

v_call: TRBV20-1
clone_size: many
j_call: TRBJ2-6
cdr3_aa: CSARMGGQGSSGTNVLTF

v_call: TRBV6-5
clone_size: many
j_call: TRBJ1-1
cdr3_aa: CASARAFNTEAFF

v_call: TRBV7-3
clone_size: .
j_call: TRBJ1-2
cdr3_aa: CASSLTGEVGYGYTF

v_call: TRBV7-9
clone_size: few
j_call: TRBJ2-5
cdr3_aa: CASSQTGKETQYF

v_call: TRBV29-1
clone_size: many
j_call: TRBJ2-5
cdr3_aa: CSVATSGSKETQYF

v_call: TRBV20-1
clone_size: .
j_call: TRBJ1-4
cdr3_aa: CSARDWRMGGKLFF

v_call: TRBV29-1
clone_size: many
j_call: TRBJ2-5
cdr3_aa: CSAGYETQYF

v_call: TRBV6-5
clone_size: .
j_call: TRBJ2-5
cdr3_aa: CASSYGSGGSGETQYF

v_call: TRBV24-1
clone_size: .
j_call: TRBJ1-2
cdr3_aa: CATNGQEGDYGYTF

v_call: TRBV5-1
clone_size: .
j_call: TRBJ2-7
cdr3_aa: CASSLASGTGLAGQYF

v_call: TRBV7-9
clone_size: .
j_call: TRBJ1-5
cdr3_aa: CASSFSHRGNQPQHF

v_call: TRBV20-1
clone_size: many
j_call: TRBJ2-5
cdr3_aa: CSATGVAGGLQETQYF

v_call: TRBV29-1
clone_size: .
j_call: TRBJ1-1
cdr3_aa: CSVGGGLSLEAFF

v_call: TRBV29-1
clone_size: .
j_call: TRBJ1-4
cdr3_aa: CSVGTGRSNEKLFF

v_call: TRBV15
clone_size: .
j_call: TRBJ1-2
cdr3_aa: CATSREGGPYYGYTF

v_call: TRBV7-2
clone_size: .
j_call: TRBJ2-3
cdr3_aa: CASSLASQGLGSDTQYF

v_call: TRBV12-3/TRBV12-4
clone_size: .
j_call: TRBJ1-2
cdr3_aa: CASSLSGSPNYGYTF

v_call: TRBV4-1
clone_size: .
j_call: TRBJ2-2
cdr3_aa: CASNLYGLAGVGELFF

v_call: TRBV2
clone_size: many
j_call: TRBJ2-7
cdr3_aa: CASSGGGYPYEQYF

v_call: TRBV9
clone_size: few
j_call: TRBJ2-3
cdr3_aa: CASSAGVAGGSTDTQYF

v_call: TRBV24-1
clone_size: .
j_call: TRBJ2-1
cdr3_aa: CATSDPLAAHNEQFF

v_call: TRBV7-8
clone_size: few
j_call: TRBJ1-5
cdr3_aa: CASSLGSSGTYEHF

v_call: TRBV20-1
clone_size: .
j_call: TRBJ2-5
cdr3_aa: CSASAAGEVETQYF

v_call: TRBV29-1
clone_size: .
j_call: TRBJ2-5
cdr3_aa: CSVEGGPSPHF

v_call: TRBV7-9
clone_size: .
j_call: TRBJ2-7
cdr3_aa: CASRPGQGGYEQYF

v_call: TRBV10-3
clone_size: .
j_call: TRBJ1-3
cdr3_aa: CAISESTGGDRDTIYF

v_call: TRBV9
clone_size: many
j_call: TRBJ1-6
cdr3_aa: CASSALGLPNSPLHF

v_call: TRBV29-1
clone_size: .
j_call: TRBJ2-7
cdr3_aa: CSVTGLAGMGEQYF

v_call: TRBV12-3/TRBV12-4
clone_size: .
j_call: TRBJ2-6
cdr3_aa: CASSVETEAF

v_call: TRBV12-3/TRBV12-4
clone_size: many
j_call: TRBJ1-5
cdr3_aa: CASSLALDQPQHF

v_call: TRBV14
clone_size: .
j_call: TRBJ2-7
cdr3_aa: CASSPPTGAEQYF

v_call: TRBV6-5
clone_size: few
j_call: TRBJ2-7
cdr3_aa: CASRRRVTFVEQYF

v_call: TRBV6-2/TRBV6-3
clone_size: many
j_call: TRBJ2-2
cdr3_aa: CASNSRRRELFF

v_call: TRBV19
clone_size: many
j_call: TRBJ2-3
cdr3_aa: CASSLRQGDTDTQYF

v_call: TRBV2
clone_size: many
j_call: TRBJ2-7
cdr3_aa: CASSEGGSYGLRQYF

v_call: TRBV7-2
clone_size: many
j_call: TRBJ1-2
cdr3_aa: CASAGGLTYGYTF